The source of this TCR beta chain is a study of blood T cell repertoires in COVID-19. The data were produced by immunoSEQ multiplex PCR, yet TCRdb's version contains in-frame clones alone and is incomplete. The sample carries 350,000 to 400,000 clones, approximately 87% recorded once. Germline CDR1 is KGHDR and CDR2 is SFDVKD. Deletions cut 10 bases from V and 9 bases from J, with 15 bases between. The CDR3 contains 12 residues. The sample taken for sequencing was PBMCs or T cells enriched from blood (not recorded which). The sequence was obtained from a man aged 35 to 55 in a cohort exposed to, infected with or recovered from COVID-19 (not recorded which). The rearrangement uses TRBV24-1 and TRBJ2-1; a possible D gene is TRBD2 (6 bases). The CDR3 here is CATESEGSEQFF. In nucleotides, the CDR3 is TGTGCCACGGAGTCGGAGGGGAGTGAGCAGTTCTTC.